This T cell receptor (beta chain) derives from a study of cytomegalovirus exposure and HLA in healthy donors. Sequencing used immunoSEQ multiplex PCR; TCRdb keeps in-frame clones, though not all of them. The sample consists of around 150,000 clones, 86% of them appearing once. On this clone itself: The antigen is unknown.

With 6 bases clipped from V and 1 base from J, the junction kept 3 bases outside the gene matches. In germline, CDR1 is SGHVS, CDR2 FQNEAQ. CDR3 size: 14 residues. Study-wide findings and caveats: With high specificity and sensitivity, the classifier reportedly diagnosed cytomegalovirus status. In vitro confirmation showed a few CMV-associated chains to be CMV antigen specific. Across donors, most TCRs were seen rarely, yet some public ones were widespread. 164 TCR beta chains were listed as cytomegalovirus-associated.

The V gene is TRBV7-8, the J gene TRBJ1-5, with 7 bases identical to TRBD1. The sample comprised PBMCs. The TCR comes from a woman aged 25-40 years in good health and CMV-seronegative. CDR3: CASSQDRSNQPQHF. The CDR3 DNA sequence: TGTGCCAGCAGTCAGGACAGGAGCAATCAGCCCCAGCATTTT.